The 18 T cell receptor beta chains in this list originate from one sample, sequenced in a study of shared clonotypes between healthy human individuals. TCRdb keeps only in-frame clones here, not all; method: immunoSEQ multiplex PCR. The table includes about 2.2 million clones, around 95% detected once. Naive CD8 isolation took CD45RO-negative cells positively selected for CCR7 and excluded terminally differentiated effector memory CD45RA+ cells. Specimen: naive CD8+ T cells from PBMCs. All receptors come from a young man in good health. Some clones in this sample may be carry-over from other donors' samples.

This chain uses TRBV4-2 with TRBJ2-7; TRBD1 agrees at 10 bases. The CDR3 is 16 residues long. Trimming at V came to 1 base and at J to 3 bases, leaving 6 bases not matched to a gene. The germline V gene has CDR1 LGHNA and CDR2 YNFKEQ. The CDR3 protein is CASSQAGTGDRYEQYF. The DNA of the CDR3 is TGTGCCAGCAGCCAAGCTGGGACAGGGGACCGCTACGAGCAGTACTTC.

Here the CDR3 reads CASSPSKGGARSTEAFF. The CDR3 nucleotides read TGTGCCAGCAGCCCCAGTAAGGGGGGGGCGCGCAGCACTGAAGCTTTCTTT. V gene TRBV9 combines with J gene TRBJ1-1; perhaps TRBD1 as D (6 bases). This CDR3 comprises 17 residues. With 4 bases removed from V and 4 bases from J, the gap between germline ends came to 23 bases. Germline V lookup: CDR1 SGDLS, CDR2 YYNGEE. The variable domain in full, with the rest retrieved from reference TRBV9 and TRBJ1-1, is DSGVTQTPKHLITATGQRVTLRCSPRSGDLSVYWYQQSLDQGLQFLIQYYNGEERAKGNILERFSAQQFPDLHSELNLSSLELGDSALYFCASSPSKGGARSTEAFFGQGTRLTVV.

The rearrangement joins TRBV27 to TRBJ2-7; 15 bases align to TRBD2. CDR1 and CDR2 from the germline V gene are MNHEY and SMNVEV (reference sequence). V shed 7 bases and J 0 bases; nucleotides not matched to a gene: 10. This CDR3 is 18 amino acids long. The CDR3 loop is CASTSRTSGRVPSYEQYF. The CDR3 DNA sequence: TGTGCCAGCACCTCCAGGACTAGCGGGAGGGTCCCCTCCTACGAGCAGTACTTC.

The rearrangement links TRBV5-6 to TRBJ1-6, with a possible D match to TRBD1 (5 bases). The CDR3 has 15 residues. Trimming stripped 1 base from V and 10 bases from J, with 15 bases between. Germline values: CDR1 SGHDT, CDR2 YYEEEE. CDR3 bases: TGTGCCAGCAGCTTGAGAGGGGAAGTACGATCACCCCTCCACTTT. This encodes CASSLRGEVRSPLHF.

CDR3 sequence (DNA): TGCGCCAGCAGCTTTGGAAGGGGGACCGGGGAGCTGTTTTTT. This gives the protein CASSFGRGTGELFF. The genes are TRBV5-1 and TRBJ2-2, with D possibly being TRBD1 (6 bases). Looked up from germline, CDR1 is SGHRS and CDR2 is YFSETQ. Trimming cost V 2 bases and J 5 bases, with 10 bases left between them. The CDR3 length is 14 residues.

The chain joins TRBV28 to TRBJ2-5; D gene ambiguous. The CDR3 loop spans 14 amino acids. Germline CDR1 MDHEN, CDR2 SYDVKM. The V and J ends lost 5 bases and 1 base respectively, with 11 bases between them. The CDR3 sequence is CASSAIVIQETQYF. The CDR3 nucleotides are TGTGCCAGCAGTGCGATAGTCATCCAAGAGACCCAGTACTTC.

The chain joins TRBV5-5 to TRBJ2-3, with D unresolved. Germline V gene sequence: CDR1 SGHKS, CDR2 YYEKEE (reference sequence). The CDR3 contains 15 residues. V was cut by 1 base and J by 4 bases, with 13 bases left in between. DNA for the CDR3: TGTGCCAGCAGCTTGATGGGCCTGGGCGCAGATACGCAGTATTTT. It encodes CASSLMGLGADTQYF.

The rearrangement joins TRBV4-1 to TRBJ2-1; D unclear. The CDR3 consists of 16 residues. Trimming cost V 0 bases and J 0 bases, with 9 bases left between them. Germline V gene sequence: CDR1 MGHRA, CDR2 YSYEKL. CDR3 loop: CASSQDQRGSYNEQFF. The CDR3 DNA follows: TGCGCCAGCAGCCAAGATCAACGAGGCTCCTACAATGAGCAGTTCTTC.

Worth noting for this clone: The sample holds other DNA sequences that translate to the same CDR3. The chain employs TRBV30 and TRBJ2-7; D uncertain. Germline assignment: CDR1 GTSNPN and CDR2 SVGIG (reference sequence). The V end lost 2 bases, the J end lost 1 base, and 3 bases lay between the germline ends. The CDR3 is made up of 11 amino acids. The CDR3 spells CAWSLSYEQYF. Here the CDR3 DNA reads TGTGCCTGGAGTCTTTCCTACGAGCAGTACTTC.

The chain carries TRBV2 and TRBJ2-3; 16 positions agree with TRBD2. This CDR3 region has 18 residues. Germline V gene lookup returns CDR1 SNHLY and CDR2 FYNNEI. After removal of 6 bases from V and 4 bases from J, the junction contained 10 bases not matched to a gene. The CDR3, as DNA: TGTGCCAGCAGGGGGACTAGCGGGAGGGCCTTCCAATCAGATACGCAGTATTTT. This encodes CASRGTSGRAFQSDTQYF.

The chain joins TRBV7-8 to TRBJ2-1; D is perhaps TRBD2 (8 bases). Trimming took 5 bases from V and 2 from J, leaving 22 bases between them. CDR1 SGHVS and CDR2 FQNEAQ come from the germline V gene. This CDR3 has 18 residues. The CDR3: CASSHGQVREVTYNEQFF. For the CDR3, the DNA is TGTGCCAGCAGCCACGGACAGGTGCGGGAGGTTACCTACAATGAGCAGTTCTTC.

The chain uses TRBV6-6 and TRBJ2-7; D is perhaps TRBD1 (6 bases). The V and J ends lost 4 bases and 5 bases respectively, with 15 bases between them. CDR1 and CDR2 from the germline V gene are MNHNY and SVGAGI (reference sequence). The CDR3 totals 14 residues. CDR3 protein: CASSWGTYGDEQYF. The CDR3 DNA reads TGTGCCAGCAGTTGGGGGACATACGGGGACGAGCAGTACTTC.

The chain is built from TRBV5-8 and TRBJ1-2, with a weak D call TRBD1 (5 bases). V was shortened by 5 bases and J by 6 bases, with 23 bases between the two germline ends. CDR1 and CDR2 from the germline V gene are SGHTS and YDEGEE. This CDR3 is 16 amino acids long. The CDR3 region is CASSVRGPPFRDGYTF. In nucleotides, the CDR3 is TGTGCCAGCAGTGTGAGGGGACCTCCGTTCAGGGATGGCTACACCTTC. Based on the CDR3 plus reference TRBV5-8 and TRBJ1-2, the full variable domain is EAGVTQSPTHLIKTRGQQATLRCSPISGHTSVYWYQQALGLGLQFLLWYDEGEERNRGNFPPRFSGRQFPNYSSELNVNALELEDSALYLCASSVRGPPFRDGYTFGSGTRLTVV.

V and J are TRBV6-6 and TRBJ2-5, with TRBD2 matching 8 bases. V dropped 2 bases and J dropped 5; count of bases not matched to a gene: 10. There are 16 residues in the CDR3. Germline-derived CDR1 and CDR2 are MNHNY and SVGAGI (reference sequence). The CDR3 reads CASSYPGLGRRETQYF. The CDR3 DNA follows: TGTGCCAGCAGTTACCCGGGACTAGGGCGGCGGGAGACCCAGTACTTC.

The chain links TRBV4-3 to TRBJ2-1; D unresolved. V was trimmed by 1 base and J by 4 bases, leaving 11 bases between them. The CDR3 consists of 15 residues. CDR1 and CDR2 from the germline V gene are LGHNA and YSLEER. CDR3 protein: CASSQVYQKYNEQFF. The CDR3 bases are TGCGCCAGCAGCCAAGTGTATCAAAAGTACAATGAGCAGTTCTTC.

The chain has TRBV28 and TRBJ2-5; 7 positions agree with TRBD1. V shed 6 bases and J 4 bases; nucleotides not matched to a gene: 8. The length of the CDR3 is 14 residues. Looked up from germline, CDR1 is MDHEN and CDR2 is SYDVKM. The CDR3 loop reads CASRDRVGRETQYF. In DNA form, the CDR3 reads TGTGCCAGCAGAGACAGGGTAGGGAGAGAGACCCAGTACTTC.

For the CDR3, the DNA is TGTGCCAGCAGCGTAGCTACGGGGGTCACCGCGTACGAGCAGTACTTC. This sequence encodes CASSVATGVTAYEQYF. The chain has TRBV9 and TRBJ2-7; TRBD2 might be the D (6 bases). The V gene lost 0 bases and the J gene lost 4 bases, with 17 bases spanning the gap. This CDR3 contains 16 residues. Germline CDR1 SGDLS, CDR2 YYNGEE.

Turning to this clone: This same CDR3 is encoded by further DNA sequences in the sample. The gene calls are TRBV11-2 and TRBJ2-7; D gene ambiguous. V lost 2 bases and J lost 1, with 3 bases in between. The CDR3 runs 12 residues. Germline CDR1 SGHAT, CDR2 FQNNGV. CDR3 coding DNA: TGTGCCAGCAGCTTACAATCCTACGAGCAGTACTTC. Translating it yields CASSLQSYEQYF.